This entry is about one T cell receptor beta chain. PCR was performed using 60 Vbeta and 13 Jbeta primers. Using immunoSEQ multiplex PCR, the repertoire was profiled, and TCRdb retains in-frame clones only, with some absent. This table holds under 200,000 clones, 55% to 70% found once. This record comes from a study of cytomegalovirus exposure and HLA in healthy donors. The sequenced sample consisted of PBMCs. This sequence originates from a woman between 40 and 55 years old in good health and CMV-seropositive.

The CDR3 region has the DNA TGTGCCAGCAGCTTGCGGGACAGGGTAGGTGAGCAGTTCTTC. Protein: CASSLRDRVGEQFF. The chain links TRBV5-8 to TRBJ2-1; 9 nucleotides align to TRBD1. Germline CDR1 reads SGHTS; CDR2 reads YDEGEE. The CDR3 runs to 14 residues. The V gene end was trimmed by 1 base and the J gene end by 9 bases; junction bases not matched to a gene: 5.